These 11 T cell receptor beta chains share one sample of origin, sequenced in a study of T cells in Graves' hyperthyroidism and ophthalmopathy. What was amplified from RNA transcripts were TCR beta CDR3 regions. First-round RT-PCR targeting the TCR CDR3 was performed with the HTBI primer set. TCRdb reanalysed the multiplex PCR reads using MiXCR and keeps one entry per CDR3 protein. The table lists 500,000 to 650,000 distinct CDR3 sequences, about 20% of them singletons, with 47% in the top ten. The sample comprised blood. These receptors were obtained from a man aged 40-50 years with Graves' ophthalmopathy.

In its sample, this clonotype was seen many times. This sequence joins TRBV20-1 and TRBJ2-7; TRBD2 aligns across 9 bases. This CDR3 spans 13 amino acids. The germline V gene has CDR1 DFQATT and CDR2 SNEGSKA (reference sequence). Trimming cost V 2 bases and J 6 bases; bases outside gene matches: 5. CDR3 amino acids: CSARRGLAGEQYF. DNA of the CDR3: TGCAGTGCTAGAAGGGGACTAGCCGGCGAGCAGTACTTC.

This clonotype was recorded at least ten times. The rearrangement joins TRBV7-9 to TRBJ2-1; D not resolved. Germline V gene data show CDR1 as SEHNR and CDR2 as FQNEAQ (reference sequence). Between the trimmed V and J ends, which lost 5 bases and 0 bases, there was a span of 20 bases. This CDR3 comprises 18 residues. The CDR3 bases are TGTGCCAGCAGCCCCACCTTTACCATCCTGAGCTCCTACAATGAGCAGTTCTTC. As protein: CASSPTFTILSSYNEQFF.

In this sample, this clonotype turned up a few times. This chain uses TRBV18 with TRBJ1-2; TRBD1 might be the D (5 bases). The V end was cut by 2 bases, the J end by 7 bases, with 14 bases between. The CDR3 consists of 14 residues. The germline CDR1 and CDR2 sequences are KGHSH and LQKENI. In DNA, the CDR3 is TGTGCCAGCTCACCATCGACAGCTAGCTTTGGCTACACCTTC. Its protein product is CASSPSTASFGYTF. Variable domain in full (rest from reference TRBV18 and TRBJ1-2): NAGVMQNPRHLVRRRGQEARLRCSPMKGHSHVYWYRQLPEEGLKFMVYLQKENIIDESGMPKERFSAEFPKEGPSILRIQQVVRGDSAAYFCASSPSTASFGYTFGSGTRLTVV.

The genes are TRBV30 and TRBJ1-2; D remains unclear. The V and J ends lost 5 bases and 6 bases respectively, with 16 bases between them. From germline, CDR1 is GTSNPN and CDR2 SVGIG (reference sequence). The CDR3 runs 13 residues. The CDR3 here is CAWGTGVLDGYTF. The CDR3 region has the DNA TGTGCCTGGGGCACCGGGGTATTGGATGGCTACACCTTC. The variable domain in full, with the rest retrieved from reference TRBV30 and TRBJ1-2, is SQTIHQWPATLVQPVGSPLSLECTVEGTSNPNLYWYRQAAGRGLQLLFYSVGIGQISSEVPQNLSASRPQDRQFILSSKKLLLSDSGFYLCAWGTGVLDGYTFGSGTRLTVV.

This chain uses TRBV28 with TRBJ2-7; D is possibly TRBD1 or TRBD2 (5 bases each). The CDR3 extends over 13 amino acids. Germline CDR1 reads MDHEN; CDR2 reads SYDVKM. Trimming pared 6 bases from V and 7 bases from J, leaving 16 bases between. The CDR3 DNA reads TGTGCCAGCAGGGGACCCTCCGTCTTGGAGCAGTACTTC. It translates to CASRGPSVLEQYF.

This clonotype was seen repeatedly, ten times or more. This chain links TRBV6-2 or TRBV6-3 with TRBJ2-1, with 11 nucleotides matching TRBD2. The CDR3 is 15 residues long. The J segment lost 9 bases and the V segment lost 7 bases, leaving 11 bases of the junction unmatched. Per germline, CDR1 MNHEY and CDR2 SVGEGT. This chain's CDR3 is CASKVELAGDREQFF. CDR3 sequence (DNA): TGTGCCAGCAAAGTGGAACTAGCGGGAGATCGTGAGCAGTTCTTC.

This clonotype occurred a few times. This chain connects TRBV20-1 to TRBJ1-5; D gene unclear. The germline CDR1 and CDR2 sequences are DFQATT and SNEGSKA (reference sequence). Trimming took off 6 bases at V and 3 bases at J, with 21 bases between the two ends. This CDR3 is 16 amino acids long. For the CDR3, the DNA is TGCAGTGCCCTAAAAGCGAGTTCCTACCCCAATCAGCCCCAGCATTTT. This codes for CSALKASSYPNQPQHF.

In its sample, this clonotype was seen a few times. This chain uses TRBV6-1 with TRBJ2-1; D gene unclear. The CDR3 runs to 17 residues. V lost 4 bases and J 0 bases, leaving 16 bases between the germline ends. CDR1 is MNHNS and CDR2 is SASEGT in the germline V gene. Here the CDR3 DNA reads TGTGCCAGCAGTGTTCGGGTGGCCCTCTACTCCTACAATGAGCAGTTCTTC. It is translated as CASSVRVALYSYNEQFF.

The V and J genes are TRBV7-9 and TRBJ2-7, with unresolved D. This CDR3 has 11 residues. CDR1 is SEHNR and CDR2 is FQNEAQ in the germline V gene (reference sequence). The V end was cut by 3 bases, the J end by 6 bases, with 6 bases between. Here the CDR3 reads CASSFQSEQYF. Written as DNA, the CDR3 is TGTGCCAGCAGCTTTCAGAGCGAGCAGTACTTC. The complete variable domain, with remaining parts taken from reference TRBV7-9 and TRBJ2-7, reads DTGVSQNPRHKITKRGQNVTFRCDPISEHNRLYWYRQTLGQGPEFLTYFQNEAQLEKSRLLSDRFSAERPKGSFSTLEIQRTEQGDSAMYLCASSFQSEQYFGPGTRLTVT.

The V gene is TRBV7-9, the J gene TRBJ2-2; no firm D call. V was trimmed by 5 bases and J by 4 bases, leaving 11 bases between them. Germline V gene data show CDR1 as SEHNR and CDR2 as FQNEAQ (reference sequence). This CDR3 has 14 amino acids. The CDR3 coding sequence is TGTGCCAGCAGCGTTGACACCGTCACCGGGGAGCTGTTTTTT. Its translation: CASSVDTVTGELFF.

This rearrangement joins TRBV20-1 to TRBJ2-1; TRBD2 matches 7 bases. V lost 6 bases to trimming and J lost 7 bases; unmatched junction nucleotides: 12. The CDR3 sequence is 14 residues long. Germline CDR1 is DFQATT and CDR2 is SNEGSKA (reference sequence). The CDR3 DNA sequence: TGCAGTGCGACCCGGGGGGTTGGTTTTAATGAGCAGTTCTTC. Translated: CSATRGVGFNEQFF.